Below are 4 T cell receptor beta chains sequenced from a single sample in a study of memory CD4+ T cells and cytomegalovirus serostatus. The sort gate was single viable CD3+CD4+CD8-CD45RO+ cells for memory CD4+ T cells. Repertoires were generated with immunoSEQ multiplex PCR, while TCRdb's copy carries only in-frame clones and drops some. Among about 52,000 clones listed, around 83% were seen once. The specimen sequenced was memory CD4+ T cells from blood. The receptors were sampled from an adult in good health and CMV-seropositive.

The rearrangement links TRBV7-3 to TRBJ2-3; D remains ambiguous. The germline V gene has CDR1 SGHTA and CDR2 FQGTGA. This CDR3 is 12 amino acids long. Trimming shortened V by 0 bases and J by 10 bases, and 8 bases separated the two germline ends. CDR3 loop: CASSLTGVAQYF. The CDR3 bases are TGTGCCAGCAGCTTAACGGGTGTTGCGCAGTATTTT.

This chain links TRBV28 with TRBJ1-1; D is possibly TRBD1 (5 bases). The CDR3 totals 15 residues. Germline assignment: CDR1 MDHEN and CDR2 SYDVKM. Trimming took 6 bases from V and 0 from J, leaving 14 bases between them. In nucleotides, the CDR3 is TGTGCCAGCAGCCGACCTGGGACCGTGAACACTGAAGCTTTCTTT. Translated, it gives CASSRPGTVNTEAFF.

The genes are TRBV7-2 and TRBJ1-6; 12 nucleotides align to TRBD1. The ends lost 5 bases at V and 10 bases at J; junction bases unmatched: 3. The germline V gene has CDR1 SGHTA and CDR2 FQGNSA. The CDR3 extends over 14 amino acids. This CDR3 reads CASSRDRGQSPLHF. As DNA, the CDR3 is TGTGCCAGCAGCAGGGACAGGGGGCAATCACCCCTCCACTTT.

The chain combines TRBV2 with TRBJ1-5; D remains ambiguous. The CDR3 extends over 15 amino acids. CDR1 is SNHLY and CDR2 is FYNNEI in the germline V gene. V was pared by 6 bases and J by 0 bases, with 12 bases between. The CDR3 protein is CASRPATHSNQPQHF. CDR3 DNA sequence: TGTGCCAGCAGGCCGGCCACCCATAGCAATCAGCCCCAGCATTTT. Supplemented by reference TRBV2 and TRBJ1-5, the full variable domain reads EPEVTQTPSHQVTQMGQEVILRCVPISNHLYFYWYRQILGQKVEFLVSFYNNEISEKSEIFDDQFSVERPDGSNFTLKIRSTKLEDSAMYFCASRPATHSNQPQHFGDGTRLSIL.